This TCR beta chain was sequenced during a study of blood T cell repertoires in COVID-19 (dated by TCRdb to 2018 to 2020). At the level of the whole study: The collaborator samples originated in the United States, Italy and Spain and spanned the acute and convalescent phases of COVID-19. Where available, HLA class I and class II types were taken from metadata supplied by the sample provider and were not determined by assay-based typing. The material from the prospective study consisted of cDNA or gDNA derived from T cells, B-cell-depleted T cells, or PBMCs. Deeply sampled blood TCRbeta repertoires from subjects exposed to, actively infected with, or recovered from COVID-19 were included in the dataset. The repertoires were released in a freely available public database meant as a resource for research on the immune response to SARS-CoV-2. Sample metadata almost always included a de-identified subject ID, COVID-19 status, age in years and sex. Samples came from the ongoing ImmuneRACE study (first 160 participants) plus 1,254 subjects from 6 global collaborators. What the study reported, not specific to this receptor: The quantity of clinical and demographic metadata differed by source and by participant and was supplied without curation.

In its sample, this clone was seen once. The target of this receptor is not known. No quality values exist for individual bases; no much larger clone is one base distant. The immunoSEQ Assay, a bias-controlled multiplex PCR, was used to amplify TCRbeta CDR3 regions from genomic DNA. Processing in the source paper ran as follows. Nucleated cell counts per sample were estimated from amplification of reference gene primers within the assay. To quantify the absolute abundance of each unique TCRbeta CDR3 rearrangement, sequence reads were collapsed and filtered. For each sample, productive Simpson clonality was calculated as the square root of Simpson's diversity index across productive rearrangements. TCRdb retrieved this table from immuneACCESS and kept in-frame rearrangements only. Not all clones are present; in checked studies, unresolved V genes account for under half, and no reason is known for the remainder. V and J calls and clone size are as listed in that table; D and trimming were resolved from the DNA. For this sample there are roughly 150,000 clones; around four fifths appear just once. The leading ten clones occupy about 5.2% of the sample.

In the prospective study, participants were about 18 to 95 years old, resided in about two dozen geographic areas of the United States, and were enrolled through a virtual design. In the prospective study, participants were assigned to cohorts based on the clinical history participants reported in a screening survey and a study questionnaire. A participant counted as exposed if, within 2 weeks of entering the study, that participant had been in contact with someone who had a PCR-confirmed or clinician-diagnosed COVID-19 case. Mobile phlebotomists in the prospective study collected whole blood, serum and a nasopharyngeal or oropharyngeal swab from every participant. Over an approximately two-month period, participants in the prospective study had the option of providing additional blood draws and questionnaires. Before DNA extraction, prospective study blood samples were shipped either frozen or at room temperature.

This clonotype originated in a man aged 65-85 years who had been exposed to COVID-19. Sample: PBMCs or T cells enriched from blood (not recorded which).

The CDR3 region reads CASSQGRTGELFF. The nucleotide sequence reads TGTGCCAGCAGCCAAGGGCGGACCGGGGAGCTGTTTTTT. The sequence is built from TRBV3-1 (or the pseudogene TRBV3-2) and TRBJ2-2, with the identity of the D gene unclear. V was cut back by 1 base and J by 5 bases, leaving a gap of 5 bases between them. Reading from cysteine to phenylalanine, the CDR3 counts 13 amino acids. The kept DNA is CDR3 alone, 39 bases in frame from the first base. In the germline V gene (reference sequence), CDR1 corresponds to LGHDT and CDR2 to YNNKEL.